This T cell receptor (beta chain) came from a study of blood T cell repertoires in COVID-19. Overall study: COVID-19 samples from acute and convalescent phases originated in the United States, Italy and Spain.

The germline V gene has CDR1 KGHDR and CDR2 SFDVKD. This CDR3 has 13 amino acids. Trimming took off 5 bases at V and 3 bases at J, with 10 bases between the two ends. Authors' methods: The authors estimated nucleated cell counts from reference gene primer amplification. The protocol was immunoSEQ multiplex PCR, while the TCRdb copy is restricted to in-frame clones and leaves out a portion. The D gene and trimming were derived from the DNA, and the V and J assignments and clone size from that table. The data contain roughly 100,000 clones, approximately 86% of them singletons. This receptor was obtained from a woman of 80 years or more with acute or convalescent COVID-19. The sample consisted of peripheral blood. V gene TRBV24-1 combines with J gene TRBJ2-7; no reliable D call. The CDR3 bases are TGTGCCACCAGTGGGAGCGCAAACTACGAGCAGTACTTC. This gives the protein CATSGSANYEQYF.